What follows is one TCR beta chain and its context. V lost 5 bases to trimming and J lost 9 bases, with 14 bases between them. This CDR3 is built from 13 residues. CDR1 and CDR2 (germline): MNHEY, SMNVEV (reference sequence). This entry comes from a study of shared T cell receptors in the human thymus. Some clones are missing from TCRdb's copy, which holds only in-frame ones; the method was immunoSEQ multiplex PCR. Found here are approximately 660,000 clones, roughly 90% of them singletons; the top ten hold over 0.008%. This sample also belongs to another study, concerning human thymus T cells. That paper adds: Corrective surgery for congenital heart defects was being performed on the healthy Finnish infants who were the donors. Thymic tissue was derived from resections collected during corrective heart surgery. Thymic and blood repertoires seemed to show skewed V and J gene use. Related studies noted strongly shared thymic repertoires across unrelated people.

This sequence joins TRBV27 and TRBJ2-1; D uncertain. The sequence was collected from a boy under three years old with a congenital heart defect. The sequencing sample was made of thymocytes. CDR3 residues: CASSPNRSREQFF. Here the CDR3 DNA reads TGTGCCAGCAGTCCAAACAGAAGTCGTGAGCAGTTCTTC.